These 5 T cell receptor beta chains were sequenced from one sample in a study of CD8+CD57+ T cells in acquired aplastic anemia. An expansion of CD8+CD57+ cells by flow cytometry had been shown in patients chosen for sequencing. CDR3 and TCR beta VDJ profiling relied on a genomic DNA template. TCRdb reprocessed the reads via MiXCR and lists one record per CDR3 protein. The sample has over 250,000 distinct CDR3 sequences, roughly 59% seen once. Sequenced material: sorted CD4+, CD8+, or CD8+CD57+ T cells (not recorded which) from PBMCs. The origin of the receptors is a human donor with aplastic anemia.

The chain has TRBV20-1 and TRBJ2-7, with 9 bases fitting TRBD2. CDR3 length: 15 amino acids. Germline assignment: CDR1 DFQATT and CDR2 SNEGSKA (reference sequence). The V gene end was trimmed by 6 bases and the J gene end by 0 bases; junction bases not matched to a gene: 9. The DNA for the CDR3 is TGCAGTGCCAATAGGGCTAGCGGGGTCTCCTACGAGCAGTACTTC. It yields the protein CSANRASGVSYEQYF.

The rearrangement links TRBV5-1 to TRBJ2-7; D perhaps matches TRBD2 (6 bases). V was trimmed by 7 bases and J by 0 bases, leaving 14 bases between them. Germline CDR1 is SGHRS and CDR2 is YFSETQ. The CDR3 spans 14 residues. This CDR3 is CASPGEESSYEQYF. In DNA, the CDR3 is TGCGCCAGCCCGGGGGAGGAGAGCTCCTACGAGCAGTACTTC.

This chain joins TRBV7-2 and TRBJ1-2; 7 positions agree with TRBD1. Trimming took 5 bases from V and 3 from J; bases not matched to a gene: 21. Germline CDR1 reads SGHTA; CDR2 reads FQGNSA. The CDR3 spans 19 residues. As DNA, the CDR3 is TGTGCCAGCAGCCCCGGACTTGGACAGGACGTTCAGCTATACTATGGCTACACCTTC. As protein: CASSPGLGQDVQLYYGYTF.

This clonotype was seen ten or more times. The rearrangement joins TRBV5-6 to TRBJ1-1; maybe TRBD1 (5 bases). CDR1 is SGHDT, CDR2 YYEEEE, per germline. Trimming shortened V by 2 bases and J by 7 bases, and 12 bases separated the two germline ends. This CDR3 has 13 residues. The CDR3 loop reads CASSFSMQGEAFF. For the CDR3, the DNA is TGTGCCAGCAGCTTTAGTATGCAGGGTGAAGCTTTCTTT.

This sequence joins TRBV5-1 and TRBJ2-3; 8 nucleotides agree with TRBD2. V gave up 4 bases and J gave up 2 bases; unmatched junction bases: 15. Germline V lookup: CDR1 SGHRS, CDR2 YFSETQ. This CDR3 spans 18 amino acids. This CDR3 is CASSEYLNSGAVTDTQYF. Written as DNA, the CDR3 is TGCGCCAGCAGCGAATACTTGAATAGCGGGGCCGTCACAGATACGCAGTATTTT.